This entry lists 9 T cell receptor beta chains sequenced from one sample in a study of T cell clonality in common variable immunodeficiency. Some clones are missing from TCRdb's copy, which holds only in-frame ones; the method was immunoSEQ multiplex PCR. This sample comprises approximately 50,000 clones, none seen once only. Sequenced input: peripheral blood mononuclear cells. Every receptor here comes from a person aged 18-70 years in good health.

In its sample, this clone was seen many times. The read falls 3 residues short of the CDR3 end, and the missing part is taken from the germline J gene. This chain uses TRBV9 with TRBJ1-2; perhaps TRBD1 as D (5 bases). This CDR3 is 14 amino acids long. The V gene's germline CDR1 is SGDLS and CDR2 YYNGEE. V lost 0 bases and J 2 bases, leaving 8 bases between the germline ends. CDR3 bases read: TGTGCCAGCAGCGTAGCGGGGGAGAACTATGGC. Its protein product is CASSVAGENYG. In full, the CDR3 reads CASSVAGENYGYTF.

In this sample, this clone turned up many times. The CDR3 extends 3 residues past the end of the read, so its final part is completed from the germline J gene. V is TRBV5-1 and J is TRBJ2-2; 8 bases align to TRBD1. CDR1 is SGHRS, CDR2 YFSETQ, per germline. CDR3 length equals 19 residues. After removal of 0 bases from V and 0 bases from J, the junction contained 10 bases not matched to a gene. This CDR3 reads CASSLGQGSWGANTGELFF. The CDR3 bases that were read are TGCGCCAGCAGCTTGGGACAGGGGTCCTGGGGAGCGAACACCGGGGAG.

This clone was counted at least ten times. The read falls 3 residues short of the CDR3 end, and the missing part is taken from the germline J gene. This chain links TRBV29-1 with TRBJ2-1; D perhaps matches TRBD2 (6 bases). CDR1 is SQVTM and CDR2 is ANQGSEA in the germline V gene. The CDR3 spans 12 residues. With 4 bases removed from V and 9 bases from J, the gap between germline ends came to 13 bases. CDR3 loop: CSVAGPGGEQFF. The part of the CDR3 DNA that was read is TGCAGCGTTGCGGGCCCCGGGGGTGAG.

This clone was counted between two and nine times. From the germline J gene comes the end of the CDR3, since the read stops 3 residues before it. The chain joins TRBV6-1 to TRBJ1-2, with 8 bases that match TRBD1. V lost 2 bases to trimming and J lost 2 bases; unmatched junction nucleotides: 13. The CDR3 contains 18 residues. Germline V CDR1 and CDR2: MNHNS, SASEGT. CDR3 DNA (partial): TGTGCCAGCAGTGAACCCCGGACAGGGCTTAACCTCAACTATGGC. Its protein product is CASSEPRTGLNLNYG. The full-length CDR3 reads as CASSEPRTGLNLNYGYTF.

This clone has a count of ten or more. Read coverage stops 3 residues before the CDR3 terminus; the germline J gene supplies the remainder. The chain joins TRBV2 to TRBJ1-5, with a weak D call TRBD1 (6 bases). Germline V gives CDR1 SNHLY, CDR2 FYNNEI. V was pared by 4 bases and J by 7 bases, with 14 bases between. This CDR3 is built from 14 residues. CDR3 region: CASSVNRVSQPQHF. CDR3 bases read: TGTGCCAGCAGTGTAAACAGGGTGAGCCAGCCC.

Note on this clone: The read finishes 3 residues shy of the CDR3 end, and the germline J gene is used to complete it. The rearrangement joins TRBV6-4 to TRBJ1-6; D not resolved. This CDR3 has 19 amino acids. Per the germline V gene, CDR1 is MRHNA and CDR2 is SNTAGT. The V gene lost 0 bases and the J gene lost 0 bases, with 15 bases spanning the gap. CDR3: CASSDSVLLQSSYNSPLHF. The part of the CDR3 DNA that was read is TGTGCCAGCAGTGACTCGGTCCTTCTACAGAGCTCCTATAATTCACCC.

This clone has ten or more counts. The CDR3 end lies 3 residues beyond the end of the read and is filled in from the germline J gene. This rearrangement joins TRBV19 to TRBJ2-5, with D unresolved. Deletions cut 1 base from V and 4 bases from J, with 7 bases between. Germline V lookup: CDR1 LNHDA, CDR2 SQIVND (reference sequence). The CDR3 is 13 amino acids. CDR3 in amino acids: CASSIGHRETQYF. CDR3 DNA, as far as it was read: TGTGCCAGTAGTATAGGACATAGAGAGACC.

This clone was seen repeatedly, ten times or more. The read ends 3 residues early relative to the CDR3; the germline J gene fills the gap. This chain connects TRBV19 to TRBJ2-1; TRBD2 agrees at 11 bases. The V and J ends lost 3 bases and 4 bases, in that order; junction bases with no gene match: 2. The CDR3 contains 15 residues. The germline CDR1 and CDR2 sequences are LNHDA and SQIVND (reference sequence). The CDR3: CASSMPSGGYNEQFF. Partial CDR3 DNA: TGTGCCAGTAGTATGCCTAGCGGGGGGTACAATGAG.

This clone has only a few counts. Being one base from a much bigger clone, this may be a read error. The read falls 3 residues short of the CDR3 end, and the missing part is taken from the germline J gene. The rearrangement joins TRBV19 to TRBJ2-3; 7 nucleotides line up with TRBD2. The V gene's germline CDR1 is LNHDA and CDR2 SQIVND (reference sequence). CDR3 length: 13 residues. CDR3 DNA, as far as it was read: TGTGCCAGTAGTCGGGGGGATAGTCAGCCG. Amino acid sequence: CASSRGDSQP. The full CDR3 sequence reads CASSRGDSQPQYF.